The rows below give T cell receptor beta chains drawn from one sample of a study of blood T cell repertoires in COVID-19. The protocol was immunoSEQ multiplex PCR, while the TCRdb copy is restricted to in-frame clones and leaves out a portion. The table lists approximately 29,000 clones, roughly 86% of them singletons, with about 13% in the top ten. Material: peripheral blood. The receptor source for this set is a human donor with active COVID-19. The donor label of this sample is uncertain. The CDR3 runs from the conserved cysteine through the conserved F or W. D genes are given only for firm matches. The listing skips clone size in some rows; elsewhere it reads once, few, many or a size class.

clone size: NA
D gene: NA
V gene: TRBV5-5
J gene: TRBJ1-1
CDR3 protein: CASSLVSRGTEAFF
CDR3 DNA: TGTGCCAGCAGCTTGGTCTCAAGGGGGACTGAAGCTTTCTTT

clone size: NA
D gene: TRBD1
V gene: TRBV25-1
J gene: TRBJ1-6
CDR3 protein: CASSGHRGNNSPLHF
CDR3 DNA: TGTGCCAGCAGTGGCCACAGGGGAAATAATTCACCCCTCCACTTT

clone size: NA
D gene: NA
V gene: TRBV7-2
J gene: TRBJ1-4
CDR3 protein: CASSPDGGSIEKLFF
CDR3 DNA: TGTGCCAGCAGCCCAGACGGGGGAAGTATTGAAAAACTGTTTTTT

clone size: few
D gene: TRBD1
V gene: TRBV7-8
J gene: TRBJ2-1
CDR3 protein: CASSLVQGDRSYNEQFF
CDR3 DNA: TGTGCCAGCAGCTTAGTACAGGGGGATCGATCCTACAATGAGCAGTTCTTC

clone size: NA
D gene: NA
V gene: TRBV27
J gene: TRBJ2-7
CDR3 protein: CASSLQGGPYEQYF
CDR3 DNA: TGTGCCAGCAGTTTACAGGGCGGACCCTACGAGCAGTACTTC

clone size: NA
D gene: TRBD1
V gene: TRBV24-1
J gene: TRBJ1-2
CDR3 protein: CATSSTGTGSSGYTF
CDR3 DNA: TGTGCCACCAGTTCTACCGGGACAGGGAGTTCTGGCTACACCTTC

clone size: NA
D gene: NA
V gene: TRBV5-6
J gene: TRBJ1-3
CDR3 protein: CASGRQQTIYF
CDR3 DNA: TGTGCCAGCGGAAGACAGCAAACCATATATTTT

clone size: NA
D gene: NA
V gene: TRBV27
J gene: TRBJ1-4
CDR3 protein: CASSFTRAGVEKLFF
CDR3 DNA: TGTGCCAGCAGTTTCACACGGGCAGGGGTTGAAAAACTGTTTTTT

clone size: once
D gene: NA
V gene: TRBV9
J gene: TRBJ1-2
CDR3 protein: CASSSQGMEGYTF
CDR3 DNA: TGTGCCAGCAGTTCCCAGGGAATGGAGGGCTACACCTTC

clone size: once
D gene: NA
V gene: TRBV24-1
J gene: TRBJ2-1
CDR3 protein: CATSDRRAPGNEQFF
CDR3 DNA: TGTGCCACCAGTGATCGGAGGGCCCCTGGCAATGAGCAGTTCTTC

clone size: few
D gene: TRBD1
V gene: TRBV5-1
J gene: TRBJ2-2
CDR3 protein: CASSQGTGANTGELFF
CDR3 DNA: TGCGCCAGCAGCCAGGGGACAGGAGCGAACACCGGGGAGCTGTTTTTT

clone size: NA
D gene: TRBD1
V gene: TRBV7-6
J gene: TRBJ2-2
CDR3 protein: CASSLYRRQGVTGELFF
CDR3 DNA: TGTGCCAGCAGCTTATACAGGAGACAGGGGGTCACCGGGGAGCTGTTTTTT

clone size: NA
D gene: TRBD2
V gene: TRBV5-6
J gene: TRBJ2-3
CDR3 protein: CASSLAPGTSLGTQYF
CDR3 DNA: TGTGCCAGCAGCTTGGCTCCCGGGACTAGCCTTGGAACGCAGTATTTT

clone size: NA
D gene: TRBD1
V gene: TRBV2
J gene: TRBJ1-2
CDR3 protein: CASSVAAGGHGYTF
CDR3 DNA: TGTGCCAGCAGTGTCGCGGCAGGGGGGCATGGCTACACCTTC

clone size: NA
D gene: NA
V gene: TRBV11-3
J gene: TRBJ1-2
CDR3 protein: CASSYNPVGHPTNKRYGYTF
CDR3 DNA: TGTGCCAGCAGCTATAATCCCGTGGGACACCCGACCAATAAGCGCTATGGCTACACCTTC

clone size: NA
D gene: TRBD1
V gene: TRBV5-6
J gene: TRBJ2-5
CDR3 protein: CASRLGTEYQETQYF
CDR3 DNA: TGTGCCAGCAGACTCGGGACAGAGTACCAAGAGACCCAGTACTTC